These 31 T cell receptor beta chains came from one sample sequenced in a study of blood T cells in healthy people across ages. It was with a sample-barcoded 5' primer and a J-beta primer mix that a second PCR of roughly 7 to 12 cycles was run. TCRdb independently ran MiXCR on the 5' RACE reads; one entry per CDR3 protein. The sample consists of about 670,000 distinct CDR3 sequences, 35% to 50% of them appearing once. What was sequenced was blood. The receptors originated from an elderly man in good health.

This clonotype was picked up a small number of times. The gene calls are TRBV6-2 or TRBV6-3 and TRBJ2-3; 10 positions match TRBD2. V shed 2 bases and J 4 bases; nucleotides not matched to a gene: 3. The length of the CDR3 is 15 residues. Per the germline V gene, CDR1 is MNHEY and CDR2 is SVGEGT. CDR3 in amino acids: CASSYPSGRADTQYF. CDR3 DNA sequence: TGTGCCAGCAGTTACCCAAGCGGGAGGGCAGATACGCAGTATTTT.

A note on this clonotype: A much larger clonotype is one base distant, so this may be a read error. The V gene is TRBV29-1, the J gene TRBJ2-2; D ambiguous. The CDR3 has 13 amino acids. V shed 7 bases and J shed 0 bases, with 9 bases lying between them. Germline V lookup: CDR1 SQVTM, CDR2 ANQGSEA. CDR3 bases: TGCAGCGGTACTGATTCGAACACCGGGGAGCTGTTTTTT. This encodes CSGTDSNTGELFF.

There are a few counts of this clonotype. The chain is built from TRBV7-2 and TRBJ1-4; TRBD1 matches at 10 bases. The junction had 4 bases not matched to a gene; V was cut back by 6 bases and J by 6 bases. Germline CDR1 SGHTA, CDR2 FQGNSA. This CDR3 is built from 14 residues. The chain's CDR3 is CASSTGTGDEKLFF. The CDR3 nucleotides read TGTGCCAGCAGTACCGGGACAGGGGATGAAAAACTGTTTTTT. Full variable domain (rest looked up from reference TRBV7-2 and TRBJ1-4): GAGVSQSPSNKVTEKGKDVELRCDPISGHTALYWYRQSLGQGLEFLIYFQGNSAPDKSGLPSDRFSAERTGGSVSTLTIQRTQQEDSAVYLCASSTGTGDEKLFFGSGTQLSVL.

The CDR3 sequence is CASSRGGQGSSGANVLTF. The CDR3 region has the DNA TGTGCCAGCAGCCGAGGGGGACAGGGCAGCTCTGGGGCCAACGTCCTGACTTTC. J is TRBJ2-6 and V is TRBV4-2, with 9 nucleotides matching TRBD1. The junction had 7 bases not matched to a gene; V was cut back by 4 bases and J by 0 bases. The V gene's germline CDR1 is LGHNA and CDR2 YNFKEQ. CDR3 length: 18 amino acids.

The genes are TRBV28 and TRBJ2-4, with D possibly being TRBD2 (6 bases). V lost 8 bases to trimming and J lost 2 bases, with 13 bases between them. The CDR3 runs 14 residues. Germline loops: CDR1 MDHEN, CDR2 SYDVKM. In DNA, the CDR3 is TGTGCCAGCCGGTTCGGGAGTACCAAAAACATTCAGTACTTC. Its protein product is CASRFGSTKNIQYF.

The chain employs TRBV24-1 and TRBJ2-7, with a possible D match to TRBD2 (6 bases). Trimming removed 5 bases at V and 6 bases at J, with 13 bases between. Germline V gives CDR1 KGHDR, CDR2 SFDVKD. This CDR3 is 13 amino acids long. The CDR3 here is CATSGGGKIEQYF. The DNA for the CDR3 is TGTGCCACCAGTGGTGGAGGGAAGATCGAGCAGTACTTC.

The chain uses TRBV5-1 and TRBJ2-1, with TRBD2 identical over 9 bases. The CDR3 is 15 amino acids. V was pared by 1 base and J by 7 bases, with 6 bases of the junction left unmatched. Germline CDR1 is SGHRS and CDR2 is YFSETQ. The CDR3 region is CASSLIAGGLNEQFF. The CDR3 region has the DNA TGCGCCAGCAGCTTGATTGCGGGGGGGCTTAATGAGCAGTTCTTC.

In DNA form, the CDR3 reads TGCAGTGCTCTGGCCCCCGGACAGGGATTTTACAATGAGCAGTTCTTC. Its protein is CSALAPGQGFYNEQFF. The chain combines TRBV20-1 with TRBJ2-1; 8 bases are shared with TRBD1. Germline V gene data show CDR1 as DFQATT and CDR2 as SNEGSKA (reference sequence). CDR3 size: 16 residues. The V segment lost 5 bases and the J segment 4 bases; nucleotides outside the gene matches: 13.

The chain employs TRBV20-1 and TRBJ2-5; 10 bases match TRBD2. The CDR3 extends over 14 amino acids. Per the germline V gene, CDR1 is DFQATT and CDR2 is SNEGSKA (reference sequence). Trimming took 5 bases from V and 7 from J; bases not matched to a gene: 10. CDR3: CSASPNSGGRTQYF. For the CDR3, the DNA is TGCAGTGCTTCCCCCAATAGCGGGGGGAGGACCCAGTACTTC.

In its sample, this clonotype was seen once. The genes are TRBV6-5 and TRBJ2-2; D gene uncertain. CDR3 length: 13 residues. In germline, CDR1 is MNHEY, CDR2 SVGAGI. The ends were cut back, 7 bases at V and 5 bases at J, with 11 bases in the middle. CDR3 in amino acids: CASTRTQTGELFF. The CDR3 nucleotides are TGTGCCAGCACCCGGACCCAAACCGGGGAGCTGTTTTTT.

In its sample, this clonotype was seen a few times. The chain carries TRBV20-1 and TRBJ2-1; a weak D match, TRBD1 (6 bases). The CDR3 has 16 residues. V was pared by 1 base and J by 2 bases, with 15 bases between. Germline CDR1 reads DFQATT; CDR2 reads SNEGSKA (reference sequence). CDR3 sequence: CSARAGGQNTYNEQFF. CDR3 coding DNA: TGCAGTGCTAGAGCGGGCGGACAGAACACCTACAATGAGCAGTTCTTC.

The chain has TRBV9 and TRBJ1-1; D remains ambiguous. Trimming stripped 0 bases from V and 1 base from J, with 10 bases between. CDR3 size: 15 residues. Germline CDR1 and CDR2: SGDLS and YYNGEE. CDR3 residues: CASSVDATPNTEAFF. The CDR3, as DNA: TGTGCCAGCAGCGTAGACGCGACACCGAACACTGAAGCTTTCTTT.

V and J are TRBV24-1 and TRBJ2-7; D not resolved. V gave up 7 bases and J gave up 4 bases, with 4 bases separating them. Germline values: CDR1 KGHDR, CDR2 SFDVKD. This CDR3 spans 10 amino acids. Here the CDR3 DNA reads TGTGCCACCAGGGTATACGAGCAGTACTTC. Translation gives CATRVYEQYF.

This clonotype was detected only a few times. The chain employs TRBV12-3 or TRBV12-4 and TRBJ2-1; 7 bases agree with TRBD2. CDR3 length equals 17 residues. The junction had 9 bases not matched to a gene; V was cut back by 4 bases and J by 0 bases. CDR3 nucleotide sequence: TGTGCCAGCAGTTCCACGGGGAGGGGTAGCTCCTACAATGAGCAGTTCTTC. Translating it yields CASSSTGRGSSYNEQFF.

Only a few counts were recorded for this clonotype. This chain links TRBV7-2 with TRBJ2-5, with 7 bases matching TRBD2. Trimming at V came to 2 bases and at J to 1 base, leaving 13 bases not matched to a gene. CDR1 is SGHTA, CDR2 FQGNSA, per germline. The CDR3 sequence is 18 residues long. The CDR3 DNA reads as TGTGCCAGCAGCTTAAATGGCGGGAGAGGGTCCCCCCAAGAGACCCAGTACTTC. Translating gives CASSLNGGRGSPQETQYF.

The table lists this clonotype with a few counts. The chain recombines TRBV6-2 or TRBV6-3 with TRBJ2-5, with D possibly being TRBD2 (6 bases). This CDR3 comprises 12 residues. The germline V gene encodes CDR1 MNHEY and CDR2 SVGEGT. Trimming shortened V by 5 bases and J by 10 bases, and 14 bases separated the two germline ends. CDR3: CASSKSGLFQYF. The CDR3 nucleotides read TGTGCCAGCAGTAAATCGGGACTTTTCCAGTACTTC.

The J gene is TRBJ2-7, the V gene TRBV2; TRBD1 matches at 8 bases. CDR1 and CDR2 (germline): SNHLY, FYNNEI. The CDR3 extends over 14 amino acids. The ends lost 5 bases at V and 2 bases at J; junction bases unmatched: 5. This CDR3 reads CASSRQGSTYEQYF. The CDR3 DNA reads as TGTGCCAGCAGTCGACAGGGGTCCACCTACGAGCAGTACTTC.

The V and J genes are TRBV7-9 and TRBJ2-5, with 8 nucleotides matching TRBD2. The DNA end is a closer match to TRBJ2-7, so the J assignment may be wrong. The CDR3 totals 16 residues. The germline V gene encodes CDR1 SEHNR and CDR2 FQNEAQ (reference sequence). The CDR3 loop reads CASSPGVAGSSYEQYF. The CDR3 DNA sequence: TGTGCCAGCAGCCCCGGCGTAGCGGGAAGCTCCTACGAGCAGTACTTC.

This clonotype showed up just a few times. The chain links TRBV7-9 to TRBJ2-7; 8 positions match TRBD2. In germline, CDR1 is SEHNR, CDR2 FQNEAQ (reference sequence). With V trimmed by 0 bases and J by 1 base, 14 bases remained unmatched. The CDR3 consists of 19 residues. CDR3 in DNA: TGTGCCAGCAGCTTAGCGCTCGCGGGGGGACCCTTTACTTCCTACGAGCAGTACTTC. Amino acid sequence: CASSLALAGGPFTSYEQYF.

In this sample, this clonotype turned up a few times. This sequence joins TRBV3-1 and TRBJ2-1, with D unclear. Germline CDR1 LGHDT, CDR2 YNNKEL (reference sequence). Trimming took 1 base from V and 4 from J, leaving 17 bases between them. The length of the CDR3 is 17 residues. The CDR3 loop is CASSQGKRPLEYNEQFF. CDR3 sequence (DNA): TGTGCCAGCAGCCAAGGAAAACGGCCTCTGGAATACAATGAGCAGTTCTTC.

The chain uses TRBV2 and TRBJ2-3, with TRBD2 matching over 13 bases. This CDR3 contains 15 residues. The V gene end was trimmed by 8 bases and the J gene end by 6 bases; junction bases not matched to a gene: 8. Germline V gene data show CDR1 as SNHLY and CDR2 as FYNNEI. The CDR3 nucleotides read TGTGCCAGCCTCATGGGACTAGCGGGAATTGATACGCAGTATTTT. Translation gives CASLMGLAGIDTQYF.

The chain links TRBV14 to TRBJ1-2; 7 nucleotides agree with TRBD1. J was trimmed by 7 bases and V by 2 bases; bases with no gene match: 10. This CDR3 has 15 residues. From germline, CDR1 is SGHDN and CDR2 FVKESK. The CDR3 loop is CASSQRDSALGGYTF. The DNA of the CDR3 is TGTGCCAGCAGCCAAAGGGACAGCGCCTTGGGTGGCTACACCTTC.

This clonotype was counted a few times. The chain has TRBV7-2 and TRBJ2-7, with D perhaps TRBD2 (7 bases). The assigned J gene may be wrong: the sequence end matches TRBJ2-5 better. The CDR3 spans 14 residues. CDR1 SGHTA and CDR2 FQGNSA come from the germline V gene. CDR3 bases: TGTGCCAGCACCTTGGGGGGGGCGTGGGAGACCCAGTACTTC. It yields the protein CASTLGGAWETQYF.

This clonotype has a handful of counts. The chain links TRBV3-1 to TRBJ1-6; D is uncertain. Per the germline V gene, CDR1 is LGHDT and CDR2 is YNNKEL (reference sequence). CDR3 size: 13 residues. Trimming pared 6 bases from V and 7 bases from J, leaving 10 bases between. DNA for the CDR3: TGTGCCAGCAGAAACAAGTTGAATTCACCCCTCCACTTT. It yields the protein CASRNKLNSPLHF. The whole variable domain, filled in from reference TRBV3-1 and TRBJ1-6, reads DTAVSQTPKYLVTQMGNDKSIKCEQNLGHDTMYWYKQDSKKFLKIMFSYNNKELIINETVPNRFSPKSPDKAHLNLHINSLELGDSAVYFCASRNKLNSPLHFGNGTRLTVT.

This clonotype occurred a few times. The gene calls are TRBV7-9 and TRBJ2-1; 10 bases are shared with TRBD2. V lost 2 bases, J lost 6 bases, and 10 bases stayed unmatched. Germline loops: CDR1 SEHNR, CDR2 FQNEAQ (reference sequence). The CDR3 has 17 residues. The CDR3 sequence is CASSLRASGGLPNEQFF. In DNA, the CDR3 is TGTGCCAGCAGCTTAAGGGCTAGCGGGGGCCTACCCAATGAGCAGTTCTTC. Combining the CDR3 with reference TRBV7-9 and TRBJ2-1 gives the whole variable domain DTGVSQNPRHKITKRGQNVTFRCDPISEHNRLYWYRQTLGQGPEFLTYFQNEAQLEKSRLLSDRFSAERPKGSFSTLEIQRTEQGDSAMYLCASSLRASGGLPNEQFFGPGTRLTVL.

This chain connects TRBV12-3 or TRBV12-4 to TRBJ2-7; D is perhaps TRBD1 (6 bases). V lost 3 bases and J 2 bases, leaving 11 bases between the germline ends. The CDR3 loop spans 14 amino acids. The CDR3 DNA is TGTGCCAGCAGTTTTGCAGGGGAGACCTACGAGCAGTACTTC. Its protein product is CASSFAGETYEQYF.

This sequence joins TRBV20-1 and TRBJ2-3, with TRBD2 identical over 9 bases. Germline assignment: CDR1 DFQATT and CDR2 SNEGSKA (reference sequence). The CDR3 loop spans 18 amino acids. V dropped 3 bases and J dropped 0; count of bases not matched to a gene: 13. The CDR3 sequence: CSARKSAGGPVSTDTQYF. The CDR3 DNA reads as TGCAGTGCTAGGAAATCAGCGGGGGGACCAGTTAGCACAGATACGCAGTATTTT.

In its sample, this clonotype was seen a few times. The chain couples TRBV12-5 to TRBJ2-5, with D tentatively TRBD2 (6 bases). Germline CDR1 is LGHNT and CDR2 is FRNRAP. Trimming took off 7 bases at V and 4 bases at J, with 19 bases between the two ends. The CDR3 spans 15 residues. This CDR3 is CASALSTRRGETQYF. CDR3 DNA sequence: TGTGCTAGTGCCCTGTCGACAAGGCGGGGAGAGACCCAGTACTTC.

This clonotype was seen a few times. The V and J genes are TRBV6-2 or TRBV6-3 and TRBJ2-1, with 9 bases that match TRBD2. Trimming removed 5 bases from V and 2 bases from J; junction bases left unmatched: 7. Per the germline V gene, CDR1 is MNHEY and CDR2 is SVGEGT. This CDR3 region has 16 residues. This chain's CDR3 is CASSPWLAGAYNEQFF. The CDR3 DNA is TGTGCCAGCAGTCCGTGGTTAGCGGGGGCCTACAATGAGCAGTTCTTC.

This clonotype has just a few counts. This rearrangement joins TRBV5-5 to TRBJ1-2; tentatively, D is TRBD1 (5 bases). The V gene's germline CDR1 is SGHKS and CDR2 YYEKEE (reference sequence). Trimming took off 0 bases at V and 2 bases at J, with 14 bases between the two ends. The CDR3 consists of 16 residues. The CDR3 coding sequence is TGTGCCAGCAGCTTGGAGGACGGGGCGGGAAACTATGGCTACACCTTC. This translates into CASSLEDGAGNYGYTF. The complete variable domain, with remaining parts taken from reference TRBV5-5 and TRBJ1-2, reads DAGVTQSPTHLIKTRGQQVTLRCSPISGHKSVSWYQQVLGQGPQFIFQYYEKEERGRGNFPDRFSARQFPNYSSELNVNALLLGDSALYLCASSLEDGAGNYGYTFGSGTRLTVV.

The DNA for the CDR3 is TGTGCCAGCGGGGTCAGCAATCAGCCCCAGCATTTT. Translated: CASGVSNQPQHF. The chain has TRBV9 and TRBJ1-5; no clear D gene. V lost 7 bases and J lost 1, with 6 bases in between. This CDR3 is built from 12 residues. The germline CDR1 and CDR2 sequences are SGDLS and YYNGEE.